These 3 T cell receptor beta chains were sequenced from one sample in a study of OX40 agonist ivuxolimab in advanced cancers. Sequenced by immunoSEQ multiplex PCR; TCRdb stores in-frame clones only, minus some. The sample has some 83,000 clones; about 86% are singletons. The material sequenced was CD4+ or CD8+ T cells sorted from blood, taken in a trial of the OX40 agonist ivuxolimab. These receptors were obtained from an adult with an advanced solid tumor such as melanoma, head and neck, liver or kidney cancer.

The chain carries TRBV5-1 and TRBJ2-1; perhaps TRBD1 as D (6 bases). CDR1 SGHRS and CDR2 YFSETQ come from the germline V gene. The CDR3 covers 17 residues. Trimming left V 0 bases short and J 0 bases short, with 13 bases between. Here the CDR3 DNA reads TGCGCCAGCAGCTTGGCCGAGGACAGTATCTCCTACAATGAGCAGTTCTTC. Protein sequence: CASSLAEDSISYNEQFF.

This chain joins TRBV12-5 and TRBJ2-3; D gene uncertain. Trimming cost V 4 bases and J 5 bases, with 10 bases left between them. Germline CDR1 and CDR2: LGHNT and FRNRAP. The CDR3 totals 13 residues. In DNA form, the CDR3 reads TGTGCTAGTGGTTCCCAGCAGATAGATACGCAGTATTTT. This encodes CASGSQQIDTQYF.

The rearrangement links TRBV6-5 to TRBJ2-1; 8 nucleotides agree with TRBD1. CDR1 and CDR2 (germline): MNHEY, SVGAGI. Trimming cost V 5 bases and J 3 bases; bases outside gene matches: 6. This CDR3 is 15 amino acids long. CDR3 nucleotides: TGTGCCAGCAGTGTATCCGGGACAGGCTACAATGAGCAGTTCTTC. Translating gives CASSVSGTGYNEQFF.